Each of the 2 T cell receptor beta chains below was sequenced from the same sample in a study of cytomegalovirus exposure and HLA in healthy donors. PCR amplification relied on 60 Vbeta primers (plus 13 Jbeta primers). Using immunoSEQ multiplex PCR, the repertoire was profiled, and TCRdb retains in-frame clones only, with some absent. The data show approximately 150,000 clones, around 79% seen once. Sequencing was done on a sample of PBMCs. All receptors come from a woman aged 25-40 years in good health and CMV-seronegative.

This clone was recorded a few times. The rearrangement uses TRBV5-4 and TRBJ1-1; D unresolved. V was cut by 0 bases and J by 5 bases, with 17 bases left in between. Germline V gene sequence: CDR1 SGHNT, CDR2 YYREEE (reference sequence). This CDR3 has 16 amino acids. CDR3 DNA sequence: TGTGCCAGCAGCTTGGGATTGAGCTTCTCGGGGACTGAAGCTTTCTTT. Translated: CASSLGLSFSGTEAFF.

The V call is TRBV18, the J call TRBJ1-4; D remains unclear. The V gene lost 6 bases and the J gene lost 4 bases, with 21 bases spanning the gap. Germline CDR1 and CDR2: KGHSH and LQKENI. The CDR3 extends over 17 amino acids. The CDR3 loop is CASSFFDWENINEKLFF. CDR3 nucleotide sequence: TGTGCCAGCTCCTTCTTCGACTGGGAGAATATTAATGAAAAACTGTTTTTT.